The 24 T cell receptor beta chains in this list originate from one sample, sequenced in a study of blood T cell repertoires in COVID-19. The data were produced by immunoSEQ multiplex PCR, yet TCRdb's version contains in-frame clones alone and is incomplete. Of 150,000 or so clones listed, approximately 88% are singletons. The sequenced sample consisted of PBMCs or T cells enriched from blood (not recorded which). The receptors were gathered from an older woman who had recovered from COVID-19.

CDR3 amino acids: CASSPRAEAFF. CDR3 DNA sequence: TGTGCCAGCAGCCCCCGAGCTGAAGCTTTCTTT. The chain combines TRBV2 with TRBJ1-1; D remains unclear. Germline CDR1 reads SNHLY; CDR2 reads FYNNEI. This CDR3 comprises 11 residues. Trimming removed 6 bases at V and 6 bases at J, with 8 bases between.

The chain carries TRBV30 and TRBJ1-1; D is undetermined. Per germline, CDR1 GTSNPN and CDR2 SVGIG (reference sequence). V was cut by 2 bases and J by 1 base, with 8 bases left in between. This CDR3 is 13 amino acids long. In DNA, the CDR3 is TGTGCCTGGAGTATACAGCCGAACACTGAAGCTTTCTTT. Amino acid sequence: CAWSIQPNTEAFF.

In this sample, this clone turned up a few times. CDR3 DNA sequence: TGTGCCAGTAAGGCAGGGAACTATGGCTACACCTTC. It translates to CASKAGNYGYTF. The J gene is TRBJ1-2, the V gene TRBV19; tentatively, D is TRBD1 (5 bases). V lost 7 bases and J 2 bases, leaving 8 bases between the germline ends. CDR1 is LNHDA, CDR2 SQIVND, per germline (reference sequence). This CDR3 spans 12 amino acids.

V usage is TRBV30 and J usage is TRBJ2-7, with a possible D match to TRBD2 (5 bases). Trimming left V 5 bases short and J 7 bases short, with 18 bases between. This CDR3 is built from 13 residues. CDR1 and CDR2 from the germline V gene are GTSNPN and SVGIG (reference sequence). The CDR3 DNA reads as TGTGCCTGGGGTTGGACTCCTCGAGGGGAGCAGTACTTC. As protein: CAWGWTPRGEQYF. Complete variable domain (other parts from reference TRBV30 and TRBJ2-7): SQTIHQWPATLVQPVGSPLSLECTVEGTSNPNLYWYRQAAGRGLQLLFYSVGIGQISSEVPQNLSASRPQDRQFILSSKKLLLSDSGFYLCAWGWTPRGEQYFGPGTRLTVT.

This chain connects TRBV11-2 to TRBJ1-1; weak D call: TRBD1 (5 bases). Between the trimmed V and J ends, which lost 1 base and 2 bases, there was a span of 11 bases. The CDR3 runs 15 residues. Germline-derived CDR1 and CDR2 are SGHAT and FQNNGV. The CDR3 DNA follows: TGTGCCAGCAGCTTAGGGGGGGTCAAAAACACTGAAGCTTTCTTT. Residues: CASSLGGVKNTEAFF.

The CDR3 loop reads CASPRLDLTGELFF. CDR3 DNA: TGTGCCAGCCCGAGACTAGATTTGACCGGGGAGCTGTTTTTT. This chain connects TRBV5-3 to TRBJ2-2; TRBD2 might be the D (6 bases). TRBV5-3 is classed as an ORF, of uncertain function. V was cut by 8 bases and J by 5 bases, with 16 bases left in between. The CDR3 sequence is 14 residues long.

The chain has TRBV18 and TRBJ1-2, with TRBD1 as a possible D gene (6 bases). Trimming left V 6 bases short and J 3 bases short, with 23 bases between. The CDR3 has 17 amino acids. From germline, CDR1 is KGHSH and CDR2 LQKENI. CDR3 residues: CASSQDLQGWEDYGYTF. In DNA form, the CDR3 reads TGTGCCAGCTCCCAAGACCTACAGGGATGGGAAGACTATGGCTACACCTTC. Supplemented by reference TRBV18 and TRBJ1-2, the full variable domain reads NAGVMQNPRHLVRRRGQEARLRCSPMKGHSHVYWYRQLPEEGLKFMVYLQKENIIDESGMPKERFSAEFPKEGPSILRIQQVVRGDSAAYFCASSQDLQGWEDYGYTFGSGTRLTVV.

The chain couples TRBV5-1 to TRBJ2-5; the match to TRBD2 covers 7 bases. Germline V gives CDR1 SGHRS, CDR2 YFSETQ. This CDR3 is built from 16 residues. The V gene end was trimmed by 4 bases and the J gene end by 2 bases; junction bases not matched to a gene: 11. This chain's CDR3 is CASSPGVASGQETQYF. The DNA for the CDR3 is TGCGCCAGCAGCCCAGGCGTGGCTAGCGGACAAGAGACCCAGTACTTC.

The V and J genes are TRBV5-1 and TRBJ2-3; TRBD1 aligns across 8 bases. The germline CDR1 and CDR2 sequences are SGHRS and YFSETQ. The V segment lost 4 bases and the J segment 6 bases; nucleotides outside the gene matches: 7. This CDR3 is 14 amino acids long. CDR3 amino acids: CASSRGQEWDTQYF. The CDR3 DNA reads as TGCGCCAGCAGCAGGGGACAGGAATGGGATACGCAGTATTTT.

Only one count was recorded for this clone. This chain links TRBV2 with TRBJ2-7; D might be TRBD2 (7 bases). V gave up 10 bases and J gave up 7 bases, with 20 bases separating them. The CDR3 sequence is 13 residues long. Germline loops: CDR1 SNHLY, CDR2 FYNNEI. This CDR3 reads CATTRGPNGEQYF. In DNA, the CDR3 is TGTGCCACTACGCGGGGGCCCAATGGGGAGCAGTACTTC.

The chain joins TRBV3-1 (or the pseudogene TRBV3-2) to TRBJ1-4, with D unclear. The CDR3 spans 14 residues. V was clipped by 6 bases and J by 2 bases, with 10 bases between them. Germline CDR1 reads LGHDT; CDR2 reads YNNKEL (reference sequence). The CDR3 here is CASSAGSTNEKLFF. CDR3 DNA sequence: TGTGCCAGCAGTGCCGGGTCCACTAATGAAAAACTGTTTTTT.

This clone was counted only a few times. V is TRBV5-1 and J is TRBJ1-1; D call uncertain. Between the trimmed V and J ends, which lost 0 bases and 4 bases, there was a span of 10 bases. The CDR3 length is 14 residues. The V gene's germline CDR1 is SGHRS and CDR2 YFSETQ. In nucleotides, the CDR3 is TGCGCCAGCAGCTTGGAATCCGGGAGCACTGAAGCTTTCTTT. Amino acid sequence: CASSLESGSTEAFF.

This clone was detected only once. This chain joins TRBV28 and TRBJ2-7, with D possibly TRBD1 on 7 matching bases. CDR1 and CDR2 from the germline V gene are MDHEN and SYDVKM. The V gene lost 6 bases and the J gene lost 5 bases, with 20 bases spanning the gap. The CDR3 has 15 amino acids. The CDR3 loop reads CASSQAGQRLHEQYF. As DNA, the CDR3 is TGTGCCAGCAGCCAGGCGGGACAGCGTCTGCACGAGCAGTACTTC.

This clone was observed a single time. Sequence at one end of the junction differs from germline and may be a read error. The J gene is TRBJ1-4, the V gene TRBV19; TRBD1 matches at 7 bases. Looked up from germline, CDR1 is LNHDA and CDR2 is SQIVND (reference sequence). The CDR3 runs to 16 residues. DNA for the CDR3: TGTGCCAGTAGTACATATACAGGGGCCGGGGATGAAAAGCTGTTTTTT. It yields the protein CASSTYTGAGDEKLFF.

The J gene is TRBJ2-2, the V gene TRBV12-3 or TRBV12-4; the match to TRBD1 covers 8 bases. CDR3 length equals 13 residues. V was pared by 11 bases and J by 4 bases, with 6 bases of the junction left unmatched. Here the CDR3 reads CAVRTGSTGELFF. The CDR3, as DNA: TGTGCCGTGAGGACAGGGAGCACCGGGGAGCTGTTTTTT.

The chain has TRBV2 and TRBJ1-2; TRBD1 aligns across 7 bases. V gave up 2 bases and J gave up 7 bases; unmatched junction bases: 7. The CDR3 runs to 14 residues. Germline V CDR1 and CDR2: SNHLY, FYNNEI. The CDR3 coding sequence is TGTGCCAGCAGTGAAACCCAGGGGGAACTTGGCTACACCTTC. Translated, it gives CASSETQGELGYTF. Variable domain in full (rest from reference TRBV2 and TRBJ1-2): EPEVTQTPSHQVTQMGQEVILRCVPISNHLYFYWYRQILGQKVEFLVSFYNNEISEKSEIFDDQFSVERPDGSNFTLKIRSTKLEDSAMYFCASSETQGELGYTFGSGTRLTVV.

This clone was seen once. This chain connects TRBV5-1 to TRBJ2-1, with D unresolved. The CDR3 is 14 amino acids. CDR1 is SGHRS, CDR2 YFSETQ, per germline. Trimming took off 0 bases at V and 3 bases at J, with 7 bases between the two ends. CDR3 nucleotide sequence: TGCGCCAGCAGCTTGGCCTATGGCTACAATGAGCAGTTCTTC. Translated: CASSLAYGYNEQFF.

J is TRBJ2-7 and V is TRBV5-4; D is possibly TRBD2 (7 bases). CDR3 length: 14 amino acids. Trimming took 2 bases from V and 6 from J, leaving 15 bases between them. Germline assignment: CDR1 SGHNT and CDR2 YYREEE (reference sequence). The CDR3, as DNA: TGTGCCAGCAGCTTCATGCGTGCGGGGGCCGAGCAGTACTTC. Amino acid sequence: CASSFMRAGAEQYF.

This clone turned up a few times. The chain employs TRBV19 and TRBJ2-5, with D possibly matching TRBD1 (6 bases). The V end lost 3 bases, the J end lost 5 bases, and 13 bases lay between the germline ends. CDR1 LNHDA and CDR2 SQIVND come from the germline V gene (reference sequence). This CDR3 comprises 14 residues. The CDR3 DNA is TGTGCCAGTAGTATTGCCGGACAGACCGAGACCCAGTACTTC. Translation gives CASSIAGQTETQYF.

The rearrangement uses TRBV5-4 and TRBJ1-2; TRBD1 matches 8 bases. V shed 3 bases and J 6 bases; nucleotides not matched to a gene: 10. CDR3 length: 15 amino acids. The germline gives CDR1 SGHNT, CDR2 YYREEE (reference sequence). For the CDR3, the DNA is TGTGCCAGCAGCTCCCGACAGGGGCCGACCCATGGCTACACCTTC. Protein: CASSSRQGPTHGYTF.

A remark on this clone: The germline gene is not matched at one end of the junction; a read error may be the cause. J is TRBJ1-1 and V is TRBV7-2; D perhaps matches TRBD1 (6 bases). CDR1 is SGHTA and CDR2 is FQGNSA in the germline V gene. CDR3 size: 15 residues. This CDR3 reads CANSLDGTISRWAFF. CDR3 in DNA: TGTGCCAACAGCTTAGACGGGACAATTTCCAGATGGGCTTTCTTT.

The genes are TRBV5-1 and TRBJ2-3, with D tentatively TRBD2 (7 bases). This CDR3 has 15 residues. Germline V gene sequence: CDR1 SGHRS, CDR2 YFSETQ. V was pared by 0 bases and J by 4 bases, with 12 bases between. The CDR3: CASSLEGGLADTQYF. CDR3 sequence (DNA): TGCGCCAGCAGCTTGGAGGGGGGGCTGGCAGATACGCAGTATTTT. Using reference TRBV5-1 and TRBJ2-3 for the parts outside the CDR3, the full variable domain is KAGVTQTPRYLIKTRGQQVTLSCSPISGHRSVSWYQQTPGQGLQFLFEYFSETQRNKGNFPGRFSGRQFSNSRSEMNVSTLELGDSALYLCASSLEGGLADTQYFGPGTRLTVL.

The chain links TRBV5-1 to TRBJ1-3; TRBD1 might be the D (6 bases). Germline-derived CDR1 and CDR2 are SGHRS and YFSETQ. The V end was cut by 4 bases, the J end by 4 bases, with 9 bases between. The CDR3 runs 13 residues. CDR3: CASSIGTGNTIYF. The CDR3 region has the DNA TGCGCCAGCAGCATAGGGACAGGAAACACCATATATTTT.

This clone was seen repeatedly, ten times or more. V and J are TRBV30 and TRBJ1-2; D gene ambiguous. This CDR3 comprises 12 residues. Germline V CDR1 and CDR2: GTSNPN, SVGIG (reference sequence). The V end was cut by 2 bases, the J end by 8 bases, with 12 bases between. CDR3 region: CAWSNPSRGYTF. Written as DNA, the CDR3 is TGTGCCTGGAGTAACCCATCGCGAGGCTACACCTTC.